This T cell receptor beta chain was sequenced during a study of blood T cell repertoires in COVID-19. Across the whole study: Samples representing acute and convalescent COVID-19 were sourced from the United States, Italy and Spain.

Per germline, CDR1 LGHDT and CDR2 YNNKEL (reference sequence). Trimming cost V 3 bases and J 3 bases; bases outside gene matches: 1. The CDR3 runs 15 residues. TCRdb's table, derived via immunoSEQ multiplex PCR, lists solely in-frame clones and lacks some. The sample has 50,000 or so clones; roughly 91% are singletons. This TCR came from a human donor in a cohort sampled during active COVID-19. This sequence joins TRBV3-1 (or the pseudogene TRBV3-2) and TRBJ2-2; 10 bases are shared with TRBD2. Material for sequencing was peripheral blood. The chain's CDR3 is CASSQGTSDTGELFF. CDR3 in DNA: TGTGCCAGCAGCCAGGGGACTAGCGACACCGGGGAGCTGTTTTTT.